A selection of T cell receptor beta chains follows, all from one sample in a study of T cell repertoires in cytomegalovirus infection. TCRdb re-called the reads through MiXCR, storing one row per CDR3 protein. Of 55,000 to 85,000 distinct CDR3 sequences listed, 3% to 4% were seen once; the top ten hold around 21%. The sequenced sample was PBMCs. These receptors all stem from a human donor in good health (CMV status not recorded). Some clones in this sample may be carry-over from other donors' samples. Each CDR3 is given without its conserved first and last residue.

TRBV7-2	TRBJ1-2	ASSSRQGGYT
TRBV20-1	TRBJ2-7	SAPSGRSYEQY
TRBV7-9	TRBJ1-1	ASSLVSGQMNTEAF
TRBV7-2	TRBJ1-3	ASSPQDFGGNTIY
TRBV20-1	TRBJ2-3	SATPGDPSGRARGGTQY
TRBV11-3	TRBJ2-3	APEELVQRGSTDTQY
TRBV7-2	TRBJ2-7	ASSLTPYEQY
TRBV7-2	TRBJ2-7	ASSPRTHSYEQY
TRBV19	TRBJ1-5	ASSYTGTRDQPQH
TRBV7-2	TRBJ1-4	ASSLHLVPAGKLF
TRBV29-1	TRBJ2-7	SVEVGVPHYEQY
TRBV12-3/TRBV12-4	TRBJ2-6	ASSFMTGGHSGANVLT
TRBV12-3/TRBV12-4	TRBJ1-5	ASRYPPKIQGRSNQPQH
TRBV6-5	TRBJ1-1	ASSLTINTEAF
TRBV11-3	TRBJ2-5	ASSLGLAGGRETQY
TRBV23-1	TRBJ2-1	ASSQSGREGLNEQF
TRBV7-3	TRBJ2-3	ASSSPTSGASTDTQY
TRBV7-2	TRBJ2-2	ASSLMGGRNTGELF
TRBV12-3/TRBV12-4	TRBJ2-6	ASSLTGQGAGANVLT
TRBV7-2	TRBJ2-3	ASSFPGSGRRN
TRBV7-9	TRBJ1-4	ASTSGFEKLF
TRBV28	TRBJ2-7	ASSGTYSYEQY
TRBV7-2	TRBJ2-5	ASSLSGQKSQETQY
TRBV6-2/TRBV6-3	TRBJ2-6	ASIAGGVASGANVLT
TRBV20-1	TRBJ2-4	SARDPTSWDIQY
TRBV7-2	TRBJ2-1	ASSREGGRVYNEQF
TRBV27	TRBJ2-5	ASGQVEETQY
TRBV7-9	TRBJ1-1	ASSEQGAGNTEAF
TRBV7-2	TRBJ2-7	ASSPALGYEQY
TRBV7-9	TRBJ2-1	ASSLSGYSYNEQF
TRBV28	TRBJ1-3	ATRQLKNTIY
TRBV29-1	TRBJ2-7	SVAWTYEQY
TRBV11-3	TRBJ2-1	ASSPRTGASYNEQF
TRBV7-2	TRBJ1-2	ASSPVDYGYT
TRBV7-9	TRBJ1-2	ASSLGGTSSGYT
TRBV7-2	TRBJ2-3	ASSLGGGGTDTQY
TRBV7-2	TRBJ1-3	ASSFFGVLSGNTIY
TRBV7-2	TRBJ2-3	ASSSQPLTRDTQY
TRBV20-1	TRBJ2-2	SAREIRTGNTGELF